A selection of T cell receptor beta chains follows, all from one sample in a study of blood T cell repertoires in COVID-19. The protocol was immunoSEQ multiplex PCR, while the TCRdb copy is restricted to in-frame clones and leaves out a portion. The table has about 150,000 clones, 75% to 85% seen once. Sequencing used peripheral blood. The receptors derive from a woman between 50 and 59 years old with acute or convalescent COVID-19. Both conserved end residues are part of each CDR3. The order of the fields is clone size, J gene, D gene, V gene, CDR3 DNA, CDR3 protein. A D gene is named only where the DNA matches it firmly. Not every row has a clone size; where given, it reads once, few, many or a size class.

clone size: -
J gene: TRBJ1-6
D gene: -
V gene: TRBV28
CDR3 DNA: TGTGCCAGCACCCAGGGCCTGGCCCACTTCCACTTT
CDR3 protein: CASTQGLAHFHF

clone size: -
J gene: TRBJ1-1
D gene: TRBD1
V gene: TRBV2
CDR3 DNA: TGTGCCAGCAGAGACTCAGGGGGCACTGAAGCTTTCTTT
CDR3 protein: CASRDSGGTEAFF

clone size: -
J gene: TRBJ2-3
D gene: -
V gene: TRBV18
CDR3 DNA: TGTGCCAGCTCACCAGGGGAGGTCACAGATACGCAGTATTTT
CDR3 protein: CASSPGEVTDTQYF

clone size: -
J gene: TRBJ2-3
D gene: TRBD2
V gene: TRBV5-1
CDR3 DNA: TGCGCCAGCAGCTTGGACCTGGCGGCGGGGGGTAGCACAGATACGCAGTATTTT
CDR3 protein: CASSLDLAAGGSTDTQYF

clone size: once
J gene: TRBJ1-1
D gene: -
V gene: TRBV10-1
CDR3 DNA: TGCGCCAGCGGGGACAATTTGGGCACTGAAGCTTTCTTT
CDR3 protein: CASGDNLGTEAFF

clone size: once
J gene: TRBJ1-2
D gene: TRBD1
V gene: TRBV14
CDR3 DNA: TGTGCCAGCAGCCAAGCCAGGGGGAACGTTAACTATGGCTACACCTTC
CDR3 protein: CASSQARGNVNYGYTF

clone size: -
J gene: TRBJ1-3
D gene: TRBD1
V gene: TRBV7-2
CDR3 DNA: TGTGCCAGCAGCTTAGAAGGGACAGGCTCTGGAAACACCATATATTTT
CDR3 protein: CASSLEGTGSGNTIYF

clone size: -
J gene: TRBJ2-1
D gene: TRBD2
V gene: TRBV6-4
CDR3 DNA: TGTGCCAGCAGTGCGACCTCACTAGCGGGAGGGATGAATGAGCAGTTCTTC
CDR3 protein: CASSATSLAGGMNEQFF

clone size: -
J gene: TRBJ1-2
D gene: -
V gene: TRBV7-2
CDR3 DNA: TGTGCCAGCACCTTGGGGCGGTCCTATGGCTACACCTTC
CDR3 protein: CASTLGRSYGYTF

clone size: few
J gene: TRBJ1-2
D gene: -
V gene: TRBV7-9
CDR3 DNA: TGTGCCAGCACTAAAAGGGAGGGGTTATCAGCTAACTATGGCTACACCTTC
CDR3 protein: CASTKREGLSANYGYTF

clone size: -
J gene: TRBJ2-4
D gene: TRBD2
V gene: TRBV15
CDR3 DNA: TGTGCCACCAGCAGTTTCCGGGGAGCGGGAGCCGGGATTCAGTACTTC
CDR3 protein: CATSSFRGAGAGIQYF

clone size: -
J gene: TRBJ1-6
D gene: TRBD1
V gene: TRBV5-1
CDR3 DNA: TGCGCCAGCAGCAGCGGACAGGCCAGCTCCTATAATTCACCCCTCCACTTT
CDR3 protein: CASSSGQASSYNSPLHF

clone size: -
J gene: TRBJ2-2
D gene: TRBD2
V gene: TRBV28
CDR3 DNA: TGTGCCAGCAGTCCCCAGACTAGCGGGAGGCCATACACCGGGGAGCTGTTTTTT
CDR3 protein: CASSPQTSGRPYTGELFF

clone size: -
J gene: TRBJ1-1
D gene: -
V gene: TRBV6-5
CDR3 DNA: TGTGCCAGTGCCCTCTGGCAGATGAACACTGAAGCTTTCTTT
CDR3 protein: CASALWQMNTEAFF

clone size: -
J gene: TRBJ1-1
D gene: -
V gene: TRBV5-6
CDR3 DNA: TGTGCCAGCAGCTTGGTATTGAACACTGAAGCTTTCTTT
CDR3 protein: CASSLVLNTEAFF

clone size: once
J gene: TRBJ2-1
D gene: TRBD1
V gene: TRBV7-2
CDR3 DNA: TGTGCCAGCTCCCGGACAGGGAGGCTAAATGAGCAGTTCTTC
CDR3 protein: CASSRTGRLNEQFF

clone size: -
J gene: TRBJ1-5
D gene: TRBD1
V gene: TRBV28
CDR3 DNA: TGTGCCAGCAGTTTGACTACAGGGGGCAATCAGCCCCAGCATTTT
CDR3 protein: CASSLTTGGNQPQHF

clone size: -
J gene: TRBJ1-2
D gene: -
V gene: TRBV12-3/TRBV12-4
CDR3 DNA: TGTGCCAGCAGTTTGTGGACAAAGTATGGCTACACCTTC
CDR3 protein: CASSLWTKYGYTF

clone size: -
J gene: TRBJ1-1
D gene: TRBD1
V gene: TRBV6-5
CDR3 DNA: TGTGCCAGCCATACTCAGGGGGCTCGTACTGAAGCTTTCTTT
CDR3 protein: CASHTQGARTEAFF

clone size: -
J gene: TRBJ2-1
D gene: TRBD2
V gene: TRBV5-1
CDR3 DNA: TGCGCCAGCAGCTTTAGCGGGAGTTCCTACAATGAGCAGTTCTTC
CDR3 protein: CASSFSGSSYNEQFF

clone size: few
J gene: TRBJ1-1
D gene: -
V gene: TRBV15
CDR3 DNA: TGTGCCACCAGCAGAGCCGGGGGTTCTGAAGCTTTCTTT
CDR3 protein: CATSRAGGSEAFF

clone size: once
J gene: TRBJ2-2
D gene: -
V gene: TRBV27
CDR3 DNA: TGTGCCAGCAGCCTCATACCAGGTTCCACCGGGGAGCTGTTTTTT
CDR3 protein: CASSLIPGSTGELFF

clone size: -
J gene: TRBJ1-4
D gene: TRBD1
V gene: TRBV4-3
CDR3 DNA: TGCGCCAGCAGCCCGGGACAGGGTGCTAATGAAAAACTGTTTTTT
CDR3 protein: CASSPGQGANEKLFF

clone size: -
J gene: TRBJ2-3
D gene: -
V gene: TRBV5-1
CDR3 DNA: TGCGCCAGCTCGCCTGCCGGGACTGGGTCGGATACGCAGTATTTT
CDR3 protein: CASSPAGTGSDTQYF

clone size: -
J gene: TRBJ2-5
D gene: TRBD2
V gene: TRBV19
CDR3 DNA: TGTGCCAGTAGTATCAGGCTAGCGGTCCAAGAGACCCAGTACTTC
CDR3 protein: CASSIRLAVQETQYF

clone size: -
J gene: TRBJ2-3
D gene: TRBD1
V gene: TRBV19
CDR3 DNA: TGTGCCAGTAGTATAATCGGGACAGGGCTACCCACAGATACGCAGTATTTT
CDR3 protein: CASSIIGTGLPTDTQYF

clone size: -
J gene: TRBJ2-5
D gene: -
V gene: TRBV9
CDR3 DNA: TGTGCCAGCAGCGGGGAGTCGAGCTTTCGGCAAGAGACCCAGTACTTC
CDR3 protein: CASSGESSFRQETQYF

clone size: few
J gene: TRBJ1-1
D gene: -
V gene: TRBV28
CDR3 DNA: TGTGCCAGCAGTTTAATGAGGCAGGGGACCACTGAAGCTTTCTTT
CDR3 protein: CASSLMRQGTTEAFF

clone size: -
J gene: TRBJ2-1
D gene: -
V gene: TRBV12-3/TRBV12-4
CDR3 DNA: TGTGCCAGCAGCACAAGTTTGGAGCAGTTCTTC
CDR3 protein: CASSTSLEQFF

clone size: once
J gene: TRBJ1-6
D gene: -
V gene: TRBV11-3
CDR3 DNA: TGTGCCAGCAGCTTAGTCCGGGTTTTCCCGGCGGACAGTCCCCCTAGCCTCCACTTT
CDR3 protein: CASSLVRVFPADSPPSLHF

clone size: once
J gene: TRBJ1-4
D gene: TRBD1
V gene: TRBV2
CDR3 DNA: TGTGCCAGCAGTGCCTCGGGACAGGCAGGGGAAAAACTGTTTTTT
CDR3 protein: CASSASGQAGEKLFF

clone size: -
J gene: TRBJ2-1
D gene: TRBD1
V gene: TRBV28
CDR3 DNA: TGTGCCAGCACCTCAGGGGGCTATAAGAATGAGCAGTTCTTC
CDR3 protein: CASTSGGYKNEQFF

clone size: -
J gene: TRBJ2-7
D gene: -
V gene: TRBV28
CDR3 DNA: TGTGCCAGCAGTTTACCCCTCGTCGAGCAGTACTTC
CDR3 protein: CASSLPLVEQYF

clone size: -
J gene: TRBJ2-7
D gene: -
V gene: TRBV5-1
CDR3 DNA: TGCGCCAGCAGCTTGGAACATGGGGCGAACGAGCAGTACTTC
CDR3 protein: CASSLEHGANEQYF

clone size: -
J gene: TRBJ1-6
D gene: -
V gene: TRBV14
CDR3 DNA: TGTGCCAGCAGCCAAAGGAGCTGGGATTCACCCCTCCACTTT
CDR3 protein: CASSQRSWDSPLHF

clone size: -
J gene: TRBJ1-2
D gene: TRBD1
V gene: TRBV16
CDR3 DNA: TGTGCCAGCAGCCACTATCAGGGGGACTATGGCTACACCTTC
CDR3 protein: CASSHYQGDYGYTF

clone size: -
J gene: TRBJ1-2
D gene: -
V gene: TRBV25-1
CDR3 DNA: TGTGCCAGCAGTGAATACCACGGGAACTATGGCTACACCTTC
CDR3 protein: CASSEYHGNYGYTF

clone size: -
J gene: TRBJ2-3
D gene: -
V gene: TRBV18
CDR3 DNA: TGTGCCAGCTCACCAGCAGGAGGTACAGATACGCAGTATTTT
CDR3 protein: CASSPAGGTDTQYF

clone size: -
J gene: TRBJ1-4
D gene: -
V gene: TRBV7-9
CDR3 DNA: TGTGCCAGCACCCTGGGAGTAACTAATGAAAAACTGTTTTTT
CDR3 protein: CASTLGVTNEKLFF

clone size: -
J gene: TRBJ2-1
D gene: -
V gene: TRBV7-2
CDR3 DNA: TGTGCCAGCACGACTCGCTACAATGAGCAGTTCTTC
CDR3 protein: CASTTRYNEQFF

clone size: -
J gene: TRBJ2-3
D gene: -
V gene: TRBV29-1
CDR3 DNA: TGCAGCGTTGAAAGGGGAACAGATACGCAGTATTTT
CDR3 protein: CSVERGTDTQYF

clone size: once
J gene: TRBJ2-2
D gene: TRBD2
V gene: TRBV10-3
CDR3 DNA: TGTGCCATCAGTGAAACTAGCGGGAGGTCCCGGGAGCTGTTTTTT
CDR3 protein: CAISETSGRSRELFF

clone size: -
J gene: TRBJ1-2
D gene: -
V gene: TRBV3-1/TRBV3-2
CDR3 DNA: TGTGCCAGCGCACGGAGAGAGGGCTATGGCTACACCTTC
CDR3 protein: CASARREGYGYTF

clone size: -
J gene: TRBJ2-2
D gene: -
V gene: TRBV5-1
CDR3 DNA: TGCGCCAGCAGCCCGCAGGTTATGGGGAACACCGGGGAGCTGTTTTTT
CDR3 protein: CASSPQVMGNTGELFF

clone size: -
J gene: TRBJ1-2
D gene: -
V gene: TRBV7-9
CDR3 DNA: TGTGCCAGCAGCCCGGACGGGGGTGGCGGCTACACCTTC
CDR3 protein: CASSPDGGGGYTF

clone size: -
J gene: TRBJ2-7
D gene: TRBD2
V gene: TRBV5-6
CDR3 DNA: TGTGCCAGCAGCGTTCTAGCGGGAGGGGTCTACGAGCAGTACTTC
CDR3 protein: CASSVLAGGVYEQYF

clone size: -
J gene: TRBJ1-1
D gene: -
V gene: TRBV11-3
CDR3 DNA: TGTGCCAGCAGTCCGGGGGGGGCTGGTAACACTGAAGCTTTCTTT
CDR3 protein: CASSPGGAGNTEAFF

clone size: -
J gene: TRBJ2-5
D gene: TRBD2
V gene: TRBV5-1
CDR3 DNA: TGCGCCAGCAGCTTGGCCCCCCTAGCGGGAGGAGCGGAGACCCAGTACTTC
CDR3 protein: CASSLAPLAGGAETQYF

clone size: -
J gene: TRBJ2-7
D gene: TRBD1
V gene: TRBV5-1
CDR3 DNA: TGCGCCAGCAGCCACGGACAGGGGGCTTACGAGCAGTACTTC
CDR3 protein: CASSHGQGAYEQYF

clone size: few
J gene: TRBJ2-3
D gene: TRBD1
V gene: TRBV29-1
CDR3 DNA: TGCAGCGTAGAGACAGGGTTCAGCACAGATACGCAGTATTTT
CDR3 protein: CSVETGFSTDTQYF

clone size: -
J gene: TRBJ2-2
D gene: TRBD2
V gene: TRBV7-9
CDR3 DNA: TGTGCCAGCAGCCGGCTAGCGGAGAACACCGGGGAGCTGTTTTTT
CDR3 protein: CASSRLAENTGELFF

clone size: -
J gene: TRBJ1-2
D gene: -
V gene: TRBV4-3
CDR3 DNA: TGCGCCAGCAGCGTCAACCTTGATGCGGGGTCAGATGGCTACACCTTC
CDR3 protein: CASSVNLDAGSDGYTF

clone size: -
J gene: TRBJ2-5
D gene: -
V gene: TRBV15
CDR3 DNA: TGTGCCACCAGCAGAGATCCTGCGGAGACCCAGTACTTC
CDR3 protein: CATSRDPAETQYF

clone size: medium-sized
J gene: TRBJ2-7
D gene: TRBD1
V gene: TRBV27
CDR3 DNA: TGTGCCAGCAGTTTATCACAGGGGACCTACGAGCAGTACTTC
CDR3 protein: CASSLSQGTYEQYF

clone size: once
J gene: TRBJ2-3
D gene: TRBD1
V gene: TRBV9
CDR3 DNA: TGTGCCAGCAGCGTAGGGACAGGGGGCGCGTTCACAGATACGCAGTATTTT
CDR3 protein: CASSVGTGGAFTDTQYF